Sequencing of this T cell receptor beta chain was carried out in a study of blood T cell repertoires in COVID-19. Study as a whole: Donors in the United States, Italy and Spain gave samples during acute or convalescent COVID-19. Sources were T cells, B-cell-depleted T cells, or PBMCs; the material itself was cDNA or gDNA.

V lost 4 bases, J lost 6 bases, and 12 bases lay in between. The V gene's germline CDR1 is LGHNA and CDR2 YSLEER. The CDR3 loop spans 13 amino acids. Here immunoSEQ multiplex PCR was the method, and the copy in TCRdb shows in-frame clones only, minus some. This table has about 75,000 clones, approximately 90% appearing once. Sequencing input: peripheral blood. This TCR came from a human donor in a cohort sampled during active COVID-19. This chain links TRBV4-3 with TRBJ1-2; D is possibly TRBD1 (6 bases). CDR3: CASSLGHRDGYTF. The CDR3, as DNA: TGCGCCAGCAGCCTGGGGCACAGGGATGGCTACACCTTC.